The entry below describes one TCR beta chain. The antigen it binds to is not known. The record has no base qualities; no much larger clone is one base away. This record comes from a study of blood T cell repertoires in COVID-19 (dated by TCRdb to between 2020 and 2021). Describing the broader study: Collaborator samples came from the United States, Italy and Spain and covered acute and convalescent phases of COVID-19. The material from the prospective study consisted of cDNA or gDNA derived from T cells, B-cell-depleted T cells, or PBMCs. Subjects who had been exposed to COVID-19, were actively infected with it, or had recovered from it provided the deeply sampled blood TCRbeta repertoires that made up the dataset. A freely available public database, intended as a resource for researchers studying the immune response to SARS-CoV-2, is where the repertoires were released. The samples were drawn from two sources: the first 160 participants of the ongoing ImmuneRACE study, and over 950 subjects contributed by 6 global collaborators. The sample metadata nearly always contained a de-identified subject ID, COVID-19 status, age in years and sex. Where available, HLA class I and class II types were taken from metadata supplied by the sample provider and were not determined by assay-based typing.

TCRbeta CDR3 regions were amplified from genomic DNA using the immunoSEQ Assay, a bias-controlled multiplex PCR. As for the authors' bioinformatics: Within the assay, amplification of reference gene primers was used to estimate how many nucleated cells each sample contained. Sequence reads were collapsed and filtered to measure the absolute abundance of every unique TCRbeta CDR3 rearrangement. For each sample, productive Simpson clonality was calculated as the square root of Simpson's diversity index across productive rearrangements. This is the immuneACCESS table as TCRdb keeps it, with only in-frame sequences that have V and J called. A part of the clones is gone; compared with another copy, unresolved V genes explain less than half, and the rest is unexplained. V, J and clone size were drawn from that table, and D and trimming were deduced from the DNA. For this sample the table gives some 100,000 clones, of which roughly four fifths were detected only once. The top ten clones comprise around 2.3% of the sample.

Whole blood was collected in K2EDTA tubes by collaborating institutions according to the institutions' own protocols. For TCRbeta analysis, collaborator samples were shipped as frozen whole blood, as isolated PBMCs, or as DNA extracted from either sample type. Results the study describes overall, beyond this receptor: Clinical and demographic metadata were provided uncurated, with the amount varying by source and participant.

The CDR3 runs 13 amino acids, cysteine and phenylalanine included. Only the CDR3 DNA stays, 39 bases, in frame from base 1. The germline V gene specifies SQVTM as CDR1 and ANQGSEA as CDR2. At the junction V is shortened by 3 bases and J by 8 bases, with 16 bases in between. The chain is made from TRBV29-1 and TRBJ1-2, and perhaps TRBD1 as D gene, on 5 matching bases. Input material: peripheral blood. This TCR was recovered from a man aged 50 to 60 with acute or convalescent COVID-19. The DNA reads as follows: TGCAGCGTTGATCAGGGTCACGAGGAAGGCTACACCTTC. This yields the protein CSVDQGHEEGYTF.